This T cell receptor beta chain is drawn from a study of tumor and adjacent non-tumor tissue in lung cancer. No cell sorting was done before RNA was extracted from the tissue. This non-tumor lung sample came from over 3 cm beyond the tumor edge. Notes on the study in general: Normal lung showed higher cumulative top 100 clone frequency than tumor.

This CDR3 contains 12 residues. The V gene's germline CDR1 is DFQATT and CDR2 SNEGSKA (reference sequence). V lost 6 bases to trimming and J lost 12 bases, with 17 bases between them. The library came from three nested PCR rounds adapted from ARM-PCR protocols. Each CDR3 protein gets one entry after TCRdb re-called the multiplex PCR reads with MiXCR. The sample has some 95,000 distinct CDR3 sequences, 80% seen once; the top ten hold around 30%. In regard to this clonotype: The target antigen is unknown.

The receptor was isolated from a man aged 55 to 70 with small cell lung cancer. This chain links TRBV20-1 with TRBJ2-2, with unresolved D. The sequenced material came from distant non-tumor lung tissue. The CDR3 DNA sequence: TGCAGTGCCCCCAATGGGCCCCGGAAGCTGTTTTTT. It yields the protein CSAPNGPRKLFF.